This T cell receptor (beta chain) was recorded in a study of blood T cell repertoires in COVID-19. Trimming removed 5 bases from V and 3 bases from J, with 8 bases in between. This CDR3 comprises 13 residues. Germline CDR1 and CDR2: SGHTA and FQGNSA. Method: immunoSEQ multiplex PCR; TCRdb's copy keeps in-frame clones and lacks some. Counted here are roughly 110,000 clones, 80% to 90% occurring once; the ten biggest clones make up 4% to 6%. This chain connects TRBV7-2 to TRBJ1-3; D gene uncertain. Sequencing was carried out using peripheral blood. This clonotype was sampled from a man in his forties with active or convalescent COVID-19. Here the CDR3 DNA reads TGTGCCAGCAGCCCCGTATTTGGAAACACCATATATTTT. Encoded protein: CASSPVFGNTIYF.